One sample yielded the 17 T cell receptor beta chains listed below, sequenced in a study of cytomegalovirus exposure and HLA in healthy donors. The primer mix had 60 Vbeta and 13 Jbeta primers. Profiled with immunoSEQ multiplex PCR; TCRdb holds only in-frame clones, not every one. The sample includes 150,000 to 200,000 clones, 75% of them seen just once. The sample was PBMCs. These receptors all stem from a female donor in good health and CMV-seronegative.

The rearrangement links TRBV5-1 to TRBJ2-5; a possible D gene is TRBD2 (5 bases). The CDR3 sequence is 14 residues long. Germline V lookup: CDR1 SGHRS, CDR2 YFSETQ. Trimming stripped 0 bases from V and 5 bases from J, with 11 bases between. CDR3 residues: CASSLVGSDETQYF. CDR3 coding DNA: TGCGCCAGCAGCTTGGTCGGTAGCGATGAGACCCAGTACTTC.

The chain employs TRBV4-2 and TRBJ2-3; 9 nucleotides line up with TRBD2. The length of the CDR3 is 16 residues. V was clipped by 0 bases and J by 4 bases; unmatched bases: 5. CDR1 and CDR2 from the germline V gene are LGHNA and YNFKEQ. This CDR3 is CASSQDRTSVADTQYF. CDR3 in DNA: TGTGCCAGCAGCCAAGATCGGACTAGCGTTGCAGATACGCAGTATTTT.

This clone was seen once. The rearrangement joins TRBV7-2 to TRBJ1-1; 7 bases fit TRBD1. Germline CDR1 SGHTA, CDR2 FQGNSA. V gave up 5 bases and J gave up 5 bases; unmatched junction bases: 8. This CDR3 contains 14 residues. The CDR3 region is CASSAHRGETEAFF. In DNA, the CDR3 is TGTGCCAGCAGCGCTCACAGGGGCGAGACTGAAGCTTTCTTT.

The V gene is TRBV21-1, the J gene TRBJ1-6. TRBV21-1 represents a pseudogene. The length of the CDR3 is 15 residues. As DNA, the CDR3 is TGTGCCAGCAGCCGAGGGAGCTCCTATAATTCACCCCTCCACTTT. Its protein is CASSRGSSYNSPLHF.

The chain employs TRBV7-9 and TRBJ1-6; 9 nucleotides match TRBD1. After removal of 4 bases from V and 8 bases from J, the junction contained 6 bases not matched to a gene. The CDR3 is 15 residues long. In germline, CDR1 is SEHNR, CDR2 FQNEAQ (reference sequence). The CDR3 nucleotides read TGTGCCAGCAGCTCCGCCGGGACAGGGTATTCACCCCTCCACTTT. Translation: CASSSAGTGYSPLHF.

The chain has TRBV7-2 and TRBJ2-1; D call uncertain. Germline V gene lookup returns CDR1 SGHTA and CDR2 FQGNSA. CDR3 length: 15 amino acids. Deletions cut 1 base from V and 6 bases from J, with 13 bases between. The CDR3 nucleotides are TGTGCCAGCAGCTTAGTTATCGTGGCAGGCAATGAGCAGTTCTTC. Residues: CASSLVIVAGNEQFF. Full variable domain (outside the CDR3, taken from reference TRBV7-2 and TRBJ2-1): GAGVSQSPSNKVTEKGKDVELRCDPISGHTALYWYRQSLGQGLEFLIYFQGNSAPDKSGLPSDRFSAERTGGSVSTLTIQRTQQEDSAVYLCASSLVIVAGNEQFFGPGTRLTVL.

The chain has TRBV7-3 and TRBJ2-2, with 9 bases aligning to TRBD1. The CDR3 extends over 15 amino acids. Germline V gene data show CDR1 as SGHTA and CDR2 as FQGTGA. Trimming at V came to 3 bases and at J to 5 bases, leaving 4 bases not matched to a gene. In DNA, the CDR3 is TGTGCCAGCAGCTTCGGACAGGGGAGGACCGGGGAGCTGTTTTTT. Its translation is CASSFGQGRTGELFF. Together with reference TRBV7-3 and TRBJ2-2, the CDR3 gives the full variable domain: GAGVSQTPSNKVTEKGKYVELRCDPISGHTALYWYRQSLGQGPEFLIYFQGTGAADDSGLPNDRFFAVRPEGSVSTLKIQRTERGDSAVYLCASSFGQGRTGELFFGEGSRLTVL.

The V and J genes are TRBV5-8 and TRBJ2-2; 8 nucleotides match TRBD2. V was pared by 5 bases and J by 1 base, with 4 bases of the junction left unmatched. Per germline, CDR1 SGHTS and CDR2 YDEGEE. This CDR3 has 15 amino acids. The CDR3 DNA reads TGTGCCAGCAGGATAGCGGGGTTGAACACCGGGGAGCTGTTTTTT. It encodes CASRIAGLNTGELFF.

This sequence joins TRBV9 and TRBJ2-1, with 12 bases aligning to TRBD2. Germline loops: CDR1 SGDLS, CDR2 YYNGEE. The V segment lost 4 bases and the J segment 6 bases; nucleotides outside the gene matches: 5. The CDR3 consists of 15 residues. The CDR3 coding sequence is TGTGCCAGCAGCTTGACTAGCGGGAGACCCAATGAGCAGTTCTTC. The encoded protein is CASSLTSGRPNEQFF.

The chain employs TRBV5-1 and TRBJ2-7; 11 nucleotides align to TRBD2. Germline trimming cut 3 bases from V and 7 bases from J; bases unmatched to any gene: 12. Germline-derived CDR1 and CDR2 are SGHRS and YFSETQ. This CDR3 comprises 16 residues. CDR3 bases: TGCGCCAGCAGCTCAAGACTAGCGGGAATCAAGGAGGAGCAGTACTTC. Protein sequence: CASSSRLAGIKEEQYF.

DNA of the CDR3: TGTGCCAGCAGCCAAACAGGGGAAGTCTATGAAAAACTGTTTTTT. It codes for CASSQTGEVYEKLFF. The chain carries TRBV7-2 and TRBJ1-4; the match to TRBD1 covers 7 bases. Germline V lookup: CDR1 SGHTA, CDR2 FQGNSA. V shed 5 bases, J shed 6 bases, and the junction held 9 bases outside the gene matches. This CDR3 contains 15 residues.

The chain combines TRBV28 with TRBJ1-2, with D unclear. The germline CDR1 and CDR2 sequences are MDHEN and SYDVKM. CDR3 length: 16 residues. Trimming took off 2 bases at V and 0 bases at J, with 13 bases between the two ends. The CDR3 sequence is CASSLDGNRANYGYTF. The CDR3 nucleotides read TGTGCCAGCAGTTTAGACGGTAACAGAGCTAACTATGGCTACACCTTC.

The CDR3 DNA reads as TGTGCCAGCAGGCAATACAGTATCCCCCCGTACAATGAGCAGTTCTTC. As protein: CASRQYSIPPYNEQFF. The V gene is TRBV7-2, the J gene TRBJ2-1; D not resolved. V dropped 6 bases and J dropped 4 bases, with 19 bases sitting between them. Per germline, CDR1 SGHTA and CDR2 FQGNSA. The CDR3 contains 16 residues.

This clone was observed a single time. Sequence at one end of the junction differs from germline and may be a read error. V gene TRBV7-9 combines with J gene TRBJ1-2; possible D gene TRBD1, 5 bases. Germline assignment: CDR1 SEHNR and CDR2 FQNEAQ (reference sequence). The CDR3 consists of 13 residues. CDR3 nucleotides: TGTGCCAGCAGCTTAGAGGGGCAGGAAGAATGCGGCTTC. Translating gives CASSLEGQEECGF.

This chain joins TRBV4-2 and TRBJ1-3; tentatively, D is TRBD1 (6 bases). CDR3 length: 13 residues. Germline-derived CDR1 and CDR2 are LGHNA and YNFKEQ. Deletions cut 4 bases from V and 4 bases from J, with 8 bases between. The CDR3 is CASSPGAGNTIYF. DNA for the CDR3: TGTGCCAGCAGCCCAGGGGCCGGAAACACCATATATTTT.

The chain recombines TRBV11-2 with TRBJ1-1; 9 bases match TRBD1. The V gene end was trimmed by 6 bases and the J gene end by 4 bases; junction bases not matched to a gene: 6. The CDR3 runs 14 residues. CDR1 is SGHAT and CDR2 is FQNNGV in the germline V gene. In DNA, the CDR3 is TGTGCCAGCAGTTCTACGACAGGGGGCACTGAAGCTTTCTTT. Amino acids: CASSSTTGGTEAFF.

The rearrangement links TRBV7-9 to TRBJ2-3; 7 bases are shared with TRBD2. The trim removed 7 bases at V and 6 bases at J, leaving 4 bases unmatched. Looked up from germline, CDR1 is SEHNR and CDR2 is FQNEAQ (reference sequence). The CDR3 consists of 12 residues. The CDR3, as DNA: TGTGCCAGCATCCGAGCGGGGGATACGCAGTATTTT. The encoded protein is CASIRAGDTQYF.